This T cell receptor (beta chain) emerged from a study of T cell repertoires in cytomegalovirus infection. Study-wide context: Used in the study were CMV epitopes, some recently identified and HLA-C-restricted, others well-studied and HLA-B-restricted.

Regarding this clonotype: Its antigen is still unknown.

V was pared by 1 base and J by 0 bases, with 13 bases between. The CDR3 contains 18 residues. Germline V CDR1 and CDR2: MNHEY, SMNVEV (reference sequence). In TCRdb, the reads were re-called with MiXCR into one record per CDR3 protein. This table holds around 540,000 distinct CDR3 sequences, roughly 34% found once. This receptor was identified in a human donor in good health (CMV status not recorded). Some clones in this sample may be carry-over from other donors' samples. The chain uses TRBV27 and TRBJ2-6; maybe TRBD2 (7 bases). The source material was cultured PBMCs, sampled from culture after CMV antigen stimulation. The CDR3 loop is CASSLWGGGISGANVLTF. The CDR3 nucleotides are TGTGCCAGCAGTTTATGGGGAGGGGGTATCTCTGGGGCCAACGTCCTGACTTTC.